A selection of T cell receptor beta chains follows, all from one sample in a study of blood T cell repertoires in COVID-19. Sequencing was performed with immunoSEQ multiplex PCR; in TCRdb, only in-frame clones are kept and a portion is missing. The table lists 200,000 or so clones, approximately 87% of them singletons. Specimen: peripheral blood. These receptors originate from a woman between 50 and 59 years old with acute or convalescent COVID-19. CDR3s include the opening cysteine and the closing phenylalanine or tryptophan. Each record gives: CDR3 DNA, CDR3 protein, clone size, V gene, J gene, D gene. The D gene is left open where the match is weak. Clone size appears in some rows only: once, few, many, or a class for an expanded clone.

TGTGCCAGCAGTACAGGGCACACTGAAGCTTTCTTT	CASSTGHTEAFF	.	TRBV28	TRBJ1-1	.
TGTGCCAGCAGCTTAGCCTCGAGGACTGCCTACGAGCAGTACTTC	CASSLASRTAYEQYF	.	TRBV11-2	TRBJ2-7	.
TGTGCCAGCAGCGTAGGAGCTAGCGAAGGCGGGGAGCTGTTTTTT	CASSVGASEGGELFF	.	TRBV9	TRBJ2-2	.
TGTGCCAGCAGCTACAGGGCTGATCAGCCCCAGCATTTT	CASSYRADQPQHF	.	TRBV7-2	TRBJ1-5	.
TGTGCCACCTCCTGGGGGGACAATGAGCAGTTCTTC	CATSWGDNEQFF	.	TRBV6-1	TRBJ2-1	.
TGTGCCATCAGTGAGTCTTCGAAGGGGCCGCCGCCCTACGAGCAGTACTTC	CAISESSKGPPPYEQYF	.	TRBV10-3	TRBJ2-7	.
TGTGCCACCAGTGAAGGGGCATCTGGAAACACCATATATTTT	CATSEGASGNTIYF	.	TRBV24-1	TRBJ1-3	.
TGCAGCGTAGGGGGACAGGGAAGGCTGTTTTTT	CSVGGQGRLFF	.	TRBV29-1	TRBJ1-4	TRBD1
TGCGCCAGCAGCTTCGGACAGAAAAACATTCAGTACTTC	CASSFGQKNIQYF	.	TRBV5-1	TRBJ2-4	.
TGTGCCTGGAGGGGGGGTGCGGCGCTGTTTTTT	CAWRGGAALFF	.	TRBV30	TRBJ2-2	.
TGTGCCAGCAGCTTTGGGGCCCGCTCTGGAAACACCATATATTTT	CASSFGARSGNTIYF	few	TRBV11-3	TRBJ1-3	.
TGTGCCAGCTCCCCGGGACAGGGTTTGTACGAGCAGTACTTC	CASSPGQGLYEQYF	.	TRBV18	TRBJ2-7	TRBD1
TGTGCCAGTAGGGAGGGACAGGCAAATTCACCCCTCCACTTT	CASREGQANSPLHF	.	TRBV19	TRBJ1-6	TRBD1
TGTGCCTGGAGCAGGGGAGACAATGAGCGGTTCTTC	CAWSRGDNERFF	.	TRBV30	TRBJ2-1	.
TGTGCCAGCAGCCCCGGTTCAGGGGCTTGGGAAAAACTGTTTTTT	CASSPGSGAWEKLFF	.	TRBV6-2/TRBV6-3	TRBJ1-4	.
TGTGCCAGCACCTGGGGGACAGGGGAGTACAATGAGCAGTTCTTC	CASTWGTGEYNEQFF	once	TRBV6-5	TRBJ2-1	TRBD1
TGTGCCAGTAGCCGAGTCACGGCGGGTCTTTTGGCCTACAATGAGCAGTTCTTC	CASSRVTAGLLAYNEQFF	.	TRBV19	TRBJ2-1	.
TGTGCCAGCAGCTTAGAGAGTAGAATAGGGGAGCTGTTTTTT	CASSLESRIGELFF	.	TRBV7-6	TRBJ2-2	.
TGTGCCAGTAGTACATCGTGGCTAGCTAACTATGGCTACACCTTC	CASSTSWLANYGYTF	.	TRBV19	TRBJ1-2	.
TGTGCCAGCAGCGTTTCTGTCTCTGGAAACACCATATATTTT	CASSVSVSGNTIYF	.	TRBV9	TRBJ1-3	.
TGTGCCAGCAGCCCAGGACAGGGTGGGAATGAGCAGTTCTTC	CASSPGQGGNEQFF	.	TRBV7-3	TRBJ2-1	TRBD1
TGTGCCAGTGGACAGGGGAGGACGGTTCTCAGCTATGGCTACACCTTC	CASGQGRTVLSYGYTF	.	TRBV19	TRBJ1-2	TRBD1
TGTGCCAGCAGACCCCCGCCAGGGACAGATACGCAGTATTTT	CASRPPPGTDTQYF	once	TRBV7-2	TRBJ2-3	.
TGTGCCAGCAGTTACTCGATCACAGGGGTAGGATCACCCCTCCACTTT	CASSYSITGVGSPLHF	once	TRBV6-2/TRBV6-3	TRBJ1-6	TRBD1
TGTGCCAGCTCACCTGGAGGAGATACGCAGTATTTT	CASSPGGDTQYF	.	TRBV18	TRBJ2-3	.
TGTGCCAGCAGTGATTGGGCGAGTAGCAATCAGCCCCAGCATTTT	CASSDWASSNQPQHF	.	TRBV2	TRBJ1-5	.
TGTGCCAGCAGCCATGGGGGGGACGGGGCCAACGTCCTGACTTTC	CASSHGGDGANVLTF	.	TRBV7-6	TRBJ2-6	TRBD2
TGTGCCTGGAGTGTAGGTCTAGCGGGGGCCCAAGAGACCCAGTACTTC	CAWSVGLAGAQETQYF	.	TRBV30	TRBJ2-5	TRBD2
TGTGCCAGCTCCCGAGAGAAGACTGAAGCTTTCTTT	CASSREKTEAFF	.	TRBV18	TRBJ1-1	.
TGTGCCAGCAGCTTCGAACAAAACTCTGGAAACACCATATATTTT	CASSFEQNSGNTIYF	.	TRBV7-8	TRBJ1-3	.
TGTGCCGCGGGGGGAGAAGGCACAGATACGCAGTATTTT	CAAGGEGTDTQYF	.	TRBV12-3/TRBV12-4	TRBJ2-3	TRBD2
TGTGCCAGCAGCTTTAGCGGGAGCTCCTACGAGCAGTACTTC	CASSFSGSSYEQYF	.	TRBV5-4	TRBJ2-7	TRBD2
TGCGCCAGCAGCCAAGATCTCAAGGGGGCGGCTGGCTACACCTTC	CASSQDLKGAAGYTF	.	TRBV4-1	TRBJ1-2	TRBD1
TGTGCCAGCAGTCCTACAGGCCCATACGGCATGAACACTGAAGCTTTCTTT	CASSPTGPYGMNTEAFF	.	TRBV14	TRBJ1-1	.
TGTGCCAGGGACTGGCCTAGCACAGATACGCAGTATTTT	CARDWPSTDTQYF	once	TRBV7-9	TRBJ2-3	.
TGCAGCGTTGAAGGGGGGAGGGGAACAGATACGCAGTATTTT	CSVEGGRGTDTQYF	.	TRBV29-1	TRBJ2-3	TRBD2
TGTGCCAGTAGTATTTTTGCAGGGACAGGGGGCTACTATGGCTACACCTTC	CASSIFAGTGGYYGYTF	.	TRBV19	TRBJ1-2	TRBD1
TGTGCCAGCAGCTTATCCCCCCAGGGTACCGGGGAGCTGTTTTTT	CASSLSPQGTGELFF	.	TRBV7-2	TRBJ2-2	.
TGTGCCTGGCGTAGCGGACAGAACACCGGGGAGCTGTTTTTT	CAWRSGQNTGELFF	.	TRBV30	TRBJ2-2	.
TGTGCCAGTAGTTCTAACAGAGCAACTAATGAAAAACTGTTTTTT	CASSSNRATNEKLFF	.	TRBV19	TRBJ1-4	.
TGTGCTAGTGGTACACCTAGCGCGAGCTCCTACAATGAGCAGTTCTTC	CASGTPSASSYNEQFF	.	TRBV12-5	TRBJ2-1	.
TGTGCCAGCAGCTTTCCGGACAACCAAGAGACCCAGTACTTC	CASSFPDNQETQYF	.	TRBV7-2	TRBJ2-5	.
TGTGCCAGCAGTGACAGGACAGGGGGCATCTCTGGAAACACCATATATTTT	CASSDRTGGISGNTIYF	.	TRBV6-1	TRBJ1-3	TRBD1
TGTGCCAGCAGGACTAGCGGGACCGGGGAGCTGTTTTTT	CASRTSGTGELFF	.	TRBV3-1/TRBV3-2	TRBJ2-2	TRBD2
TGTGCCAGCACGGTACCGGCGGGGGATGAGCAGTTCTTC	CASTVPAGDEQFF	.	TRBV6-5	TRBJ2-1	TRBD2